The 18 T cell receptor beta chains reported below all come from one sample, sequenced in a study of graft-versus-host responses after intestinal transplantation. These receptors have no identified antigens. The protocol was immunoSEQ multiplex PCR, while the TCRdb copy is restricted to in-frame clones and leaves out a portion. This table has some 100,000 clones, approximately 92% appearing once. Sequencing was performed on unstimulated CD8+ T cells sorted from spleen or lymph node cells, taken before transplant. These receptors originate from a human donor who was the organ donor for an intestinal transplant.

This clone has just one count. This chain links TRBV4-3 with TRBJ2-1; D ambiguous. CDR3 size: 14 residues. Trimming cost V 2 bases and J 6 bases, with 11 bases left between them. Germline V gene lookup returns CDR1 LGHNA and CDR2 YSLEER. CDR3 sequence reads: CASSQNSRLNEQFF. The CDR3 DNA reads TGCGCCAGCAGCCAAAACTCACGCCTCAATGAGCAGTTCTTC.

The chain uses TRBV12-5 and TRBJ2-1; the D gene is possibly TRBD2 (7 bases). The ends were cut back, 4 bases at V and 2 bases at J, with 15 bases in the middle. The CDR3 runs to 16 residues. Germline-derived CDR1 and CDR2 are LGHNT and FRNRAP. Written as DNA, the CDR3 is TGTGCTAGTGGTTCGGGGGGCGGGGCCCCCTACAATGAGCAGTTCTTC. Translation: CASGSGGGAPYNEQFF.

The chain recombines TRBV27 with TRBJ1-6; TRBD1 matches 11 bases. CDR1 MNHEY and CDR2 SMNVEV come from the germline V gene (reference sequence). The trim removed 3 bases at V and 7 bases at J, leaving 2 bases unmatched. This CDR3 contains 15 residues. CDR3 sequence (DNA): TGTGCCAGCAGTTTTGGGACAGGGGGAAATTCACCCCTCCACTTT. Its protein product is CASSFGTGGNSPLHF.

The chain couples TRBV28 to TRBJ2-1, with 7 bases identical to TRBD1. CDR1 is MDHEN, CDR2 SYDVKM, per germline. There are 15 residues in the CDR3. Trimming cost V 3 bases and J 8 bases; bases outside gene matches: 10. CDR3 amino acids: CASSFGDSKRDEQFF. CDR3 DNA: TGTGCCAGCAGTTTTGGGGACAGCAAAAGGGATGAGCAGTTCTTC.

This chain links TRBV7-9 with TRBJ2-3; 10 bases fit TRBD2. V lost 3 bases and J lost 6; bases outside the gene matches: 6. This CDR3 comprises 15 residues. Germline V CDR1 and CDR2: SEHNR, FQNEAQ (reference sequence). The CDR3 loop reads CASSFLLAGVDTQYF. For the CDR3, the DNA is TGTGCCAGCAGCTTTCTTCTAGCGGGAGTGGATACGCAGTATTTT.

In its sample, this clone was seen once. This specimen includes other DNA sequences encoding the same CDR3. The genes are TRBV19 and TRBJ2-1, with D hard to call. Trimming shortened V by 5 bases and J by 2 bases, and 4 bases separated the two germline ends. The V gene's germline CDR1 is LNHDA and CDR2 SQIVND (reference sequence). The CDR3 spans 12 residues. The CDR3 nucleotides are TGTGCCAGTAGTCCTGCCTACAATGAGCAGTTCTTC. Encoded protein: CASSPAYNEQFF.

The chain uses TRBV7-8 and TRBJ2-2; D remains unclear. CDR1 SGHVS and CDR2 FQNEAQ come from the germline V gene. The germline V and J ends were trimmed by 1 base and 4 bases, with 4 bases remaining between them. There are 13 residues in the CDR3. CDR3 residues: CASSLGPTGELFF. The CDR3 bases are TGTGCCAGCAGCTTAGGGCCCACCGGGGAGCTGTTTTTT.

The V call is TRBV5-4, the J call TRBJ2-1; 10 bases map to TRBD2. Germline V gives CDR1 SGHNT, CDR2 YYREEE (reference sequence). The V gene end was trimmed by 4 bases and the J gene end by 4 bases; junction bases not matched to a gene: 14. The CDR3 extends over 18 amino acids. CDR3 loop: CASSVSSGGPQIYNEQFF. As DNA, the CDR3 is TGTGCCAGCAGCGTCTCTAGCGGGGGCCCGCAGATTTACAATGAGCAGTTCTTC. The full variable domain, completed using reference TRBV5-4 and TRBJ2-1, is ETGVTQSPTHLIKTRGQQVTLRCSSQSGHNTVSWYQQALGQGPQFIFQYYREEENGRGNFPPRFSGLQFPNYSSELNVNALELDDSALYLCASSVSSGGPQIYNEQFFGPGTRLTVL.

This clone came up once. This chain uses TRBV6-1 with TRBJ1-3; a weak D match, TRBD1 (6 bases). The CDR3 is 15 amino acids. The V gene lost 7 bases and the J gene lost 0 bases, with 13 bases spanning the gap. Per germline, CDR1 MNHNS and CDR2 SASEGT. The chain's CDR3 is CASTNRDLSGNTIYF. Written as DNA, the CDR3 is TGTGCCAGCACCAACAGGGATCTCTCTGGAAACACCATATATTTT.

V usage is TRBV4-2 and J usage is TRBJ2-7; 8 nucleotides agree with TRBD1. CDR1 is LGHNA, CDR2 YNFKEQ, per germline. Trimming at V came to 3 bases and at J to 1 base, leaving 11 bases not matched to a gene. The CDR3 covers 17 residues. CDR3 sequence: CASSQGLSGQVSYEQYF. Written as DNA, the CDR3 is TGTGCCAGCAGCCAGGGCCTATCGGGACAGGTATCCTACGAGCAGTACTTC.

The genes are TRBV9 and TRBJ2-2, with 9 bases aligning to TRBD2. Looked up from germline, CDR1 is SGDLS and CDR2 is YYNGEE. V was clipped by 3 bases and J by 3 bases; unmatched bases: 6. The CDR3 contains 16 residues. CDR3 residues: CASSGAGTSYTGELFF. The CDR3 DNA reads TGTGCCAGCAGCGGAGCCGGGACTAGCTACACCGGGGAGCTGTTTTTT.

The sample holds one count of this clone. The junction and the germline gene differ at one end; a read error may be behind it. The CDR3 bases are TGTGCTAGCAGCTTAGCTGCCGGGGGGAGGGGGACCCAGTACTTC. Translating gives CASSLAAGGRGTQYF. The V and J genes are TRBV7-7 and TRBJ2-5, with TRBD2 matching over 7 bases. The CDR3 spans 15 residues. The V gene's germline CDR1 is SSHAT and CDR2 FNYEAQ (reference sequence). Full variable domain (outside the CDR3, taken from reference TRBV7-7 and TRBJ2-5): GAGVSQSPRYKVTKRGQDVTLRCDPISSHATLYWYQQALGQGPEFLTYFNYEAQPDKSGLPSDRFSAERPEGSISTLTIQRTEQRDSAMYRCASSLAAGGRGTQYFGPGTRLLVL.

The chain is built from TRBV2 and TRBJ2-2; TRBD2 agrees at 9 bases. Germline V lookup: CDR1 SNHLY, CDR2 FYNNEI. This CDR3 is built from 13 residues. J gave up 11 bases and V 4 bases, and 5 bases lay outside the gene matches. DNA for the CDR3: TGTGCCAGCAGTGGGTCTAGCGGGGACGAGCTGTTTTTT. Its protein product is CASSGSSGDELFF.

The genes are TRBV15 and TRBJ2-3; TRBD2 aligns across 11 bases. This CDR3 region has 16 residues. Germline CDR1 and CDR2: LNHNV and YYDKDF (reference sequence). The ends lost 6 bases at V and 4 bases at J; junction bases unmatched: 9. CDR3 DNA sequence: TGTGCCACCAGATCTACGACTAGCGGGACGGCAGATACGCAGTATTTT. It codes for CATRSTTSGTADTQYF.

This clone is a singleton in its sample. J is TRBJ1-5 and V is TRBV15; no reliable D call. V lost 1 base and J lost 9, with 13 bases in between. The CDR3 has 14 residues. Germline-derived CDR1 and CDR2 are LNHNV and YYDKDF (reference sequence). CDR3 sequence: CATSRGPGVGPQHF. The CDR3 DNA sequence: TGTGCCACCAGCAGAGGCCCGGGAGTAGGGCCCCAGCATTTT.

V usage is TRBV5-1 and J usage is TRBJ1-1; possible D gene TRBD1, 5 bases. The CDR3 consists of 17 residues. Trimming cost V 1 base and J 0 bases, with 16 bases left between them. In germline, CDR1 is SGHRS, CDR2 YFSETQ. The CDR3 spells CASSLKWRGGMNTEAFF. CDR3 nucleotide sequence: TGCGCCAGCAGCTTGAAGTGGAGGGGAGGGATGAACACTGAAGCTTTCTTT. The variable domain in full, completed from reference TRBV5-1 and TRBJ1-1, reads KAGVTQTPRYLIKTRGQQVTLSCSPISGHRSVSWYQQTPGQGLQFLFEYFSETQRNKGNFPGRFSGRQFSNSRSEMNVSTLELGDSALYLCASSLKWRGGMNTEAFFGQGTRLTVV.

This rearrangement joins TRBV4-2 to TRBJ1-2, with D possibly being TRBD1 (5 bases). Germline lookup yields CDR1 LGHNA and CDR2 YNFKEQ. V lost 0 bases and J 4 bases, leaving 12 bases between the germline ends. There are 15 residues in the CDR3. This chain's CDR3 is CASSQDRRGFYGYTF. CDR3 bases: TGTGCCAGCAGCCAAGATCGCCGGGGGTTCTATGGCTACACCTTC.

V and J are TRBV30 and TRBJ1-3; TRBD1 aligns across 8 bases. Per germline, CDR1 GTSNPN and CDR2 SVGIG (reference sequence). There are 15 residues in the CDR3. After removal of 1 base from V and 9 bases from J, the junction contained 11 bases not matched to a gene. CDR3: CAWSAEDRDVSTIYF. CDR3 DNA sequence: TGTGCCTGGAGTGCAGAGGACAGGGACGTAAGCACCATATATTTT.